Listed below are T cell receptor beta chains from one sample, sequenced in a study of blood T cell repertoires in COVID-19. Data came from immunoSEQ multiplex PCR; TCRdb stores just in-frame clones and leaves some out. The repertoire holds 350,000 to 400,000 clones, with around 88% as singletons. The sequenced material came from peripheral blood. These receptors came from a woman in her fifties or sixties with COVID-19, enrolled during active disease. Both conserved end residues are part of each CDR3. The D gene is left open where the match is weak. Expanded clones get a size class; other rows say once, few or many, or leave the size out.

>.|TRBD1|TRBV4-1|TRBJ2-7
CASSHTPGTGREQYF
TGCGCCAGCAGCCATACCCCCGGGACAGGCCGCGAGCAGTACTTC
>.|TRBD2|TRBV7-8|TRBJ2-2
CASSWGLWLDTGELFF
TGTGCCAGCAGCTGGGGACTATGGTTGGACACCGGGGAGCTGTTTTTT
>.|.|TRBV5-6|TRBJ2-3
CASSIFGGVKTDTQYF
TGTGCCAGCAGCATTTTCGGGGGTGTTAAGACAGATACGCAGTATTTT
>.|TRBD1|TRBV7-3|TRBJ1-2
CASSLRQGGGYTF
TGTGCCAGCAGCTTGAGACAGGGTGGAGGCTACACCTTC
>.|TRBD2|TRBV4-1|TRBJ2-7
CASSQFPGLAGYEQYF
TGCGCCAGCAGCCAATTTCCGGGACTAGCGGGGTACGAGCAGTACTTC
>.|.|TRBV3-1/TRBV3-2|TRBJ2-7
CASSPNRGGFSYEQYF
TGTGCCAGCAGCCCTAACCGAGGGGGATTCTCCTACGAGCAGTACTTC
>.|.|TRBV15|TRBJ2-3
CATSRAGGGGTDTQYF
TGTGCCACCAGCAGAGCGGGCGGCGGGGGCACAGATACGCAGTATTTT
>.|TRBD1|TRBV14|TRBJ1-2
CASSPLGQGYGYTF
TGTGCCAGCAGCCCGCTGGGACAGGGATATGGCTACACCTTC
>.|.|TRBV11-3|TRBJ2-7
CASSLRNEGLYEQYF
TGTGCCAGCAGCTTACGGAACGAGGGTCTGTACGAGCAGTACTTC
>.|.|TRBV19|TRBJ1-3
CASRSMPSSGNTIYF
TGTGCCAGTAGGAGTATGCCGAGCTCTGGAAACACCATATATTTT
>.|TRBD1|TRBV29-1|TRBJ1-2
CSVAWETGVPYGYTF
TGCAGCGTCGCCTGGGAGACAGGGGTTCCCTATGGCTACACCTTC
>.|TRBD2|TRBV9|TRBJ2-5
CASSVGRTSGGQETQYF
TGTGCCAGCAGCGTAGGAAGGACTAGCGGGGGACAAGAGACCCAGTACTTC
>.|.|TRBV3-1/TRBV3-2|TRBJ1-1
CASSPQPGAEAFF
TGTGCCAGCAGCCCCCAGCCGGGGGCTGAAGCTTTCTTT
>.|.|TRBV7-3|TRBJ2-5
CASSRGAGETQYF
TGTGCCAGCAGCCGGGGGGCTGGGGAGACCCAGTACTTC
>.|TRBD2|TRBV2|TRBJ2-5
CASSEAGLTSKESQYF
TGTGCCAGCAGTGAAGCGGGGCTGACTAGCAAAGAGTCCCAGTACTTC
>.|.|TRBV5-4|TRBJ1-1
CASSRDGPEAFF
TGTGCCAGCAGCCGAGATGGGCCTGAAGCTTTCTTT
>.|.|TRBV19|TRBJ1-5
CASRTEGGLPSNQPQHF
TGTGCCAGTCGGACAGAAGGGGGTCTGCCGAGCAATCAGCCCCAGCATTTT
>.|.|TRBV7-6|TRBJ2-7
CASSNRDIWYF
TGTGCCAGCAGCAACCGGGACATTTGGTACTTC
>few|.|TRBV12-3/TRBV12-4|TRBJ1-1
CASILGGTEAFF
TGTGCCAGCATCCTGGGGGGGACTGAAGCTTTCTTT
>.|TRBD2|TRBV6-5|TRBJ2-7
CASSPTSGGLLYYF
TGTGCCAGCAGCCCGACTAGCGGGGGCCTCCTATACTACTTC
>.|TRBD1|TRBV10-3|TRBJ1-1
CAISETGGAEAFF
TGTGCCATCAGTGAAACAGGGGGTGCTGAAGCTTTCTTT
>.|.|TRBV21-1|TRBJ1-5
CASSSPCGTRIGSNQPQHF
TGTGCCAGCAGCTCTCCTTGTGGGACACGGATTGGGAGCAATCAGCCCCAGCATTTT
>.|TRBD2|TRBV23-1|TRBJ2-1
CASSQPRLAGPLDEQFF
TGCGCCAGCAGCCAACCCCGACTAGCGGGCCCGTTAGATGAGCAGTTCTTC
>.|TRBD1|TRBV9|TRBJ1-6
CASSVDRAGWASPLHF
TGTGCCAGCAGCGTCGACAGGGCGGGTTGGGCTTCACCCCTCCACTTT
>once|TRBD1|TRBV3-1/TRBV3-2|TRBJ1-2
CASSRDSLADGYTF
TGTGCCAGCAGCCGGGACAGCCTGGCTGACGGCTACACCTTC
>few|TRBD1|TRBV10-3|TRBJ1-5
CAISGQGRSEPQHF
TGTGCCATCAGTGGACAGGGGAGGTCAGAACCCCAGCATTTT
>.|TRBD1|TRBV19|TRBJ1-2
CASSTPTGGLGGYTF
TGTGCCAGTAGTACCCCGACAGGGGGATTGGGGGGCTACACCTTC
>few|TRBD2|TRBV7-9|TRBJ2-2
CASSSSISIAGIQTGELFF
TGTGCCAGCAGCTCCTCAATTTCTATAGCGGGGATTCAAACCGGGGAGCTGTTTTTT
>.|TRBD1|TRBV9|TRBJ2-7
CASSSGQGKHEQYF
TGTGCCAGCAGCTCAGGACAGGGAAAACACGAGCAGTACTTC
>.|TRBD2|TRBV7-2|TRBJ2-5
CASSSLGGARETQYF
TGTGCCAGCAGCTCCCTCGGGGGGGCTCGAGAGACCCAGTACTTC
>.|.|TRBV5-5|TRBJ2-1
CASTLRLENNEQFF
TGTGCCAGCACCCTGAGGCTTGAGAACAATGAGCAGTTCTTC
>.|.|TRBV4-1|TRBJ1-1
CASSQVAENTEAFF
TGCGCCAGCAGCCAAGTCGCAGAGAACACTGAAGCTTTCTTT
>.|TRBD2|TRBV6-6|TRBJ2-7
CASSRKWGTSGGSYEQYF
TGTGCCAGCAGTCGAAAATGGGGGACTAGCGGGGGGTCCTACGAGCAGTACTTC
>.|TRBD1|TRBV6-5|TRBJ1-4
CASSPTGGLGEKLFF
TGTGCCAGCAGTCCGACAGGGGGGTTAGGTGAAAAACTGTTTTTT
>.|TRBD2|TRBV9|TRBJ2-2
CASSVRGGDTGELFF
TGTGCCAGCAGCGTGCGGGGAGGGGACACCGGGGAGCTGTTTTTT
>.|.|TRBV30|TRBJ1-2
CASTGTSGERYGYTF
TGTGCCTCCACCGGGACGTCAGGGGAGAGATATGGCTACACCTTC
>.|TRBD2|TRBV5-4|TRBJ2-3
CASRRAGTSGADTQYF
TGTGCCAGCAGGCGTGCCGGGACTAGCGGGGCAGATACGCAGTATTTT
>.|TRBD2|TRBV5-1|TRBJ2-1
CASSSDPSGLKSSYNEQFF
TGCGCCAGCAGCTCGGATCCTAGCGGCCTTAAGAGCTCCTACAATGAGCAGTTCTTC
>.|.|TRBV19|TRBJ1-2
CASSIAGGFGGYTF
TGTGCCAGTAGTATTGCGGGGGGGTTCGGGGGCTACACCTTC
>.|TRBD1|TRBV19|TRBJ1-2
CASSIYGGTADAYGYTF
TGTGCCAGTAGTATATATGGCGGGACAGCCGATGCTTATGGCTACACCTTC
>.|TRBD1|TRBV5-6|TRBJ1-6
CASRAGTEGSSYNSPLHF
TGTGCCAGCAGAGCCGGGACAGAAGGAAGCTCCTATAATTCACCCCTCCACTTT
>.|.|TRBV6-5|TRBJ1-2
CASSHGRGYTF
TGTGCCAGCAGTCACGGTCGAGGCTACACCTTC